This T cell receptor (beta chain) was profiled in a study of blood T cell repertoires in COVID-19. Study overall: Sources were T cells, B-cell-depleted T cells, or PBMCs; the material itself was cDNA or gDNA.

Germline CDR1 MDHEN, CDR2 SYDVKM. The CDR3 has 12 amino acids. The V end was cut by 0 bases, the J end by 6 bases, with 4 bases between. Libraries were prepared by immunoSEQ multiplex PCR; TCRdb keeps only in-frame clonotypes and omits some of them. Of 140,000 or so clones listed, 60% to 85% are singletons. The chain has TRBV28 and TRBJ2-3; D not certain. The TCR sequence derives from a man aged 50 to 60 with active or convalescent COVID-19. The sample consisted of peripheral blood. CDR3 sequence: CASSLWEDTQYF. CDR3 coding DNA: TGTGCCAGCAGTTTATGGGAGGATACGCAGTATTTT.